This record looks at one TCR beta chain sequence and its context. This record comes from a study of blood T cell repertoires in COVID-19. Study-wide background: Material from acute and convalescent COVID-19 was sourced from the United States, Italy and Spain. T cells, B-cell-depleted T cells, or PBMCs supplied cDNA or gDNA.

CDR1 is SQVTM, CDR2 ANQGSEA, per germline. The CDR3 is 14 amino acids. Trimming took off 7 bases at V and 0 bases at J, with 16 bases between the two ends. In the authors' methods: Amplification of reference gene primers was used by the study to estimate nucleated cell counts. Assay: immunoSEQ multiplex PCR; the TCRdb copy retains only in-frame clones and omits some. V and J calls and clone size are copied from that table; D and trimming were computed from the DNA. The table records 250,000 to 300,000 clones, around 83% of them present only once. Sequencing was performed on peripheral blood. The chain recombines TRBV29-1 with TRBJ2-7; the D gene is possibly TRBD1 (7 bases). This TCR came from a young man with active or convalescent COVID-19. The CDR3 sequence is CSGSTGRSSYEQYF. The CDR3 DNA is TGCAGCGGATCGACAGGGAGGAGCTCCTACGAGCAGTACTTC.